These 15 T cell receptor beta chains were sequenced from one sample in a study of technical replicates of blood from several donors. Using immunoSEQ multiplex PCR, the repertoire was profiled, and TCRdb retains in-frame clones only, with some absent. The sample contains some 47,000 clones, roughly nine tenths of which appear only once. The specimen was PBMCs. The receptors were sampled from a human donor in good health. Some clones in this sample may be carry-over from other donors' samples.

The gene calls are TRBV4-2 and TRBJ2-7; TRBD2 matches at 12 bases. CDR3 length: 15 residues. Germline lookup yields CDR1 LGHNA and CDR2 YNFKEQ. V lost 4 bases and J lost 5; bases outside the gene matches: 6. CDR3 residues: CASSLTSGGMDEQYF. CDR3 nucleotide sequence: TGTGCCAGCAGCCTCACTAGCGGGGGGATGGACGAGCAGTACTTC.

The chain combines TRBV7-2 with TRBJ2-1; a weak D match, TRBD2 (6 bases). This CDR3 spans 16 amino acids. The germline V gene has CDR1 SGHTA and CDR2 FQGNSA. The germline V and J ends were trimmed by 0 bases and 2 bases, with 11 bases remaining between them. In DNA form, the CDR3 reads TGTGCCAGCAGCTTAGCGACGGCGGGGACCTACAATGAGCAGTTCTTC. Amino acids: CASSLATAGTYNEQFF.

The chain links TRBV18 to TRBJ2-3, with 7 bases that match TRBD2. This CDR3 spans 15 amino acids. The germline V gene encodes CDR1 KGHSH and CDR2 LQKENI. J gave up 1 base and V 4 bases, and 5 bases lay outside the gene matches. The CDR3 bases are TGTGCCAGCTCACGTTACACTAGCGGCACAGATACGCAGTATTTT. Residues: CASSRYTSGTDTQYF.

This clone was seen only a few times. V is TRBV7-2 and J is TRBJ1-2; TRBD1 agrees at 9 bases. The ends lost 6 bases at V and 5 bases at J; junction bases unmatched: 4. The CDR3 totals 13 residues. The V gene's germline CDR1 is SGHTA and CDR2 FQGNSA. CDR3 in DNA: TGTGCCAGCAGATACAGGGGGCTTTATGGCTACACCTTC. Translation: CASRYRGLYGYTF.

The chain has TRBV7-2 and TRBJ2-1; 7 bases are shared with TRBD1. Trimming at V came to 8 bases and at J to 2 bases, leaving 12 bases not matched to a gene. This CDR3 is 16 amino acids long. Looked up from germline, CDR1 is SGHTA and CDR2 is FQGNSA. The DNA of the CDR3 is TGTGCCAGCGGACTGGGAATGGGACAGCCCTACAATGAGCAGTTCTTC. Encoded protein: CASGLGMGQPYNEQFF.

The chain recombines TRBV30 with TRBJ1-3, with D tentatively TRBD1 (5 bases). The V gene lost 3 bases and the J gene lost 3 bases, with 15 bases spanning the gap. The CDR3 runs 15 residues. Germline V gene data show CDR1 as GTSNPN and CDR2 as SVGIG (reference sequence). CDR3 in amino acids: CAWSGGGSGGNTIYF. In DNA, the CDR3 is TGTGCCTGGAGCGGGGGGGGGTCGGGTGGAAACACCATATATTTT.

V usage is TRBV2 and J usage is TRBJ2-2, with 10 positions matching TRBD1. Per the germline V gene, CDR1 is SNHLY and CDR2 is FYNNEI. After removal of 7 bases from V and 0 bases from J, the junction contained 26 bases not matched to a gene. This CDR3 has 23 amino acids. CDR3 nucleotide sequence: TGTGCCAGCATTTCCCGTGCGAAGGGGGACAGGGGTAGACAGGGCACGAACACCGGGGAGCTGTTTTTT. It specifies CASISRAKGDRGRQGTNTGELFF.

In its sample, this clone was seen once. The J gene is TRBJ1-2, the V gene TRBV2; 8 nucleotides match TRBD1. V dropped 6 bases and J dropped 3; count of bases not matched to a gene: 9. Germline assignment: CDR1 SNHLY and CDR2 FYNNEI. This CDR3 has 15 residues. CDR3: CASRGDRRVDYGYTF. The DNA of the CDR3 is TGTGCCAGCAGAGGGGACAGGAGGGTAGACTATGGCTACACCTTC.

The rearrangement links TRBV2 to TRBJ2-3, with D unclear. Germline CDR1 SNHLY, CDR2 FYNNEI. The CDR3 is 15 amino acids. With 6 bases removed from V and 0 bases from J, the gap between germline ends came to 13 bases. The chain's CDR3 is CASSARQGSTDTQYF. The CDR3 DNA is TGTGCCAGCAGCGCCCGACAAGGTAGCACAGATACGCAGTATTTT. The whole variable domain, filled in from reference TRBV2 and TRBJ2-3, reads EPEVTQTPSHQVTQMGQEVILRCVPISNHLYFYWYRQILGQKVEFLVSFYNNEISEKSEIFDDQFSVERPDGSNFTLKIRSTKLEDSAMYFCASSARQGSTDTQYFGPGTRLTVL.

This clone was seen a single time. The chain joins TRBV4-3 to TRBJ2-7; TRBD2 aligns across 11 bases. With 0 bases clipped from V and 6 bases from J, the junction kept 7 bases outside the gene matches. In germline, CDR1 is LGHNA, CDR2 YSLEER. The CDR3 is made up of 16 amino acids. The chain's CDR3 is CASSQDRGLAGSEQYF. Written as DNA, the CDR3 is TGCGCCAGCAGCCAAGATCGAGGACTAGCGGGCAGCGAGCAGTACTTC.

This clone appeared once. The chain joins TRBV6-4 to TRBJ1-2; 7 bases align to TRBD1. Germline V gives CDR1 MRHNA, CDR2 SNTAGT. V was pared by 0 bases and J by 5 bases, with 3 bases of the junction left unmatched. The CDR3 is 14 residues long. CDR3: CASSDSRDSYGYTF. CDR3 in DNA: TGTGCCAGCAGTGACTCCAGGGACAGTTATGGCTACACCTTC.

The V and J genes are TRBV6-4 and TRBJ2-7; a possible D gene is TRBD2 (7 bases). V lost 4 bases and J lost 2, with 15 bases in between. This CDR3 is built from 15 residues. Germline V gene data show CDR1 as MRHNA and CDR2 as SNTAGT. CDR3 region: CASSVNAGGPYEQYF. The CDR3 bases are TGTGCCAGCAGTGTCAACGCCGGGGGGCCCTACGAGCAGTACTTC.

The chain carries TRBV7-3 and TRBJ2-7; tentatively, D is TRBD2 (5 bases). V was shortened by 0 bases and J by 6 bases, with 21 bases between the two germline ends. CDR3 length: 17 amino acids. Germline V CDR1 and CDR2: SGHTA, FQGTGA. CDR3 coding DNA: TGTGCCAGCAGCTTAACGGGCCAGCGTGGACGGGAATCCGAGCAGTACTTC. Its protein product is CASSLTGQRGRESEQYF.

In its sample, this clone was seen a few times. J is TRBJ1-2 and V is TRBV7-2; 7 nucleotides align to TRBD1. Unmatched junction bases numbered 3, after V lost 4 bases and J lost 1 base. The germline CDR1 and CDR2 sequences are SGHTA and FQGNSA. The CDR3 sequence is 14 residues long. Here the CDR3 DNA reads TGTGCCAGCAGCTGGCGACAGGGTAACTATGGCTACACCTTC. It codes for CASSWRQGNYGYTF. The full variable domain, completed using reference TRBV7-2 and TRBJ1-2, is GAGVSQSPSNKVTEKGKDVELRCDPISGHTALYWYRQSLGQGLEFLIYFQGNSAPDKSGLPSDRFSAERTGGSVSTLTIQRTQQEDSAVYLCASSWRQGNYGYTFGSGTRLTVV.

V gene TRBV7-2 combines with J gene TRBJ2-7; a weak D match, TRBD1 (6 bases). Germline V gene data show CDR1 as SGHTA and CDR2 as FQGNSA. The length of the CDR3 is 15 residues. Trimming removed 3 bases at V and 3 bases at J, with 15 bases between. In DNA, the CDR3 is TGTGCCAGCAGCTTCTCGGGCGGCAGGGGCTACGAGCAGTACTTC. Translating gives CASSFSGGRGYEQYF.